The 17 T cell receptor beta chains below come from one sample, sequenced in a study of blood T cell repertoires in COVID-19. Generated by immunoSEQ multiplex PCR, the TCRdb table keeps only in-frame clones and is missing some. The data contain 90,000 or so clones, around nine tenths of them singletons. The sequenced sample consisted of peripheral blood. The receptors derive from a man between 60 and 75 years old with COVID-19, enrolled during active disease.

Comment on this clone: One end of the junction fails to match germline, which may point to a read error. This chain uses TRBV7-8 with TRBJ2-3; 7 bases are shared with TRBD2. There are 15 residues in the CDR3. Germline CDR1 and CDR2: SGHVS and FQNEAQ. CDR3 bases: TGTGCCAGCAGCTTGAGGGGAGGGCTAACAGATACACAGTATTTT. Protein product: CASSLRGGLTDTQYF. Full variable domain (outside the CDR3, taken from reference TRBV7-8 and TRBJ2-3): GAGVSQSPRYKVAKRGQDVALRCDPISGHVSLFWYQQALGQGPEFLTYFQNEAQLDKSGLPSDRFFAERPEGSVSTLKIQRTQQEDSAVYLCASSLRGGLTDTQYFGPGTRLTVL.

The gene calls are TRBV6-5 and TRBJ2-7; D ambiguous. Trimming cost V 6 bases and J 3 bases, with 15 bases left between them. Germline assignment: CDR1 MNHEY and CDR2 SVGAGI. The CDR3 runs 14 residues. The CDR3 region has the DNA TGTGCCAGCAGCCCGGGTCTAACGAACTACGAGCAGTACTTC. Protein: CASSPGLTNYEQYF.

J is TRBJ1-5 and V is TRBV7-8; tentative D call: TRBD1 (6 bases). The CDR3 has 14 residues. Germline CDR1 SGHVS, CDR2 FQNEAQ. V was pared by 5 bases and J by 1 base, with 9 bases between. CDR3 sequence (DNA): TGTGCCAGCAGCCCAGGGGTCAGCAATCAGCCCCAGCATTTT. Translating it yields CASSPGVSNQPQHF.

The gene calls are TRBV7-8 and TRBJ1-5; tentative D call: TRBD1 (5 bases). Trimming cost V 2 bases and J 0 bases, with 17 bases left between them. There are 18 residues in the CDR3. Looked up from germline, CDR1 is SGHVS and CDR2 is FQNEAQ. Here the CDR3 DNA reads TGTGCCAGCAGCTTATCACCCAGGGAACTCTATAGCAATCAGCCCCAGCATTTT. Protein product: CASSLSPRELYSNQPQHF.

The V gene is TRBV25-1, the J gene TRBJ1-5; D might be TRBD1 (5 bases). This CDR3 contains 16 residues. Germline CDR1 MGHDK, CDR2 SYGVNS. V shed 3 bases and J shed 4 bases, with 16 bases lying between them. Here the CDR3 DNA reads TGTGCCAGCAGTGACCCGGGGGGAGGGCCTAATCAGCCCCAGCATTTT. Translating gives CASSDPGGGPNQPQHF.

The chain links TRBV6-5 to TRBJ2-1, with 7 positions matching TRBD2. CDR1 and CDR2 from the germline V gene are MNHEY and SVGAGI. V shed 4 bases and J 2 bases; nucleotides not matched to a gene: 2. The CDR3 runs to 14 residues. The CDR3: CASSFGTTYNEQFF. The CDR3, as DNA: TGTGCCAGCAGTTTCGGGACTACCTACAATGAGCAGTTCTTC.

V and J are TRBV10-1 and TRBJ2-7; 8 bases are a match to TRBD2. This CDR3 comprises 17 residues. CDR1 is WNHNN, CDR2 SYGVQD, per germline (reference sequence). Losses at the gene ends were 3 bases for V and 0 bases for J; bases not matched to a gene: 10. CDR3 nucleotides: TGCGCCAGCAGTGACGGCACCGGGACTAGGGGCTCCTACGAGCAGTACTTC. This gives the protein CASSDGTGTRGSYEQYF.

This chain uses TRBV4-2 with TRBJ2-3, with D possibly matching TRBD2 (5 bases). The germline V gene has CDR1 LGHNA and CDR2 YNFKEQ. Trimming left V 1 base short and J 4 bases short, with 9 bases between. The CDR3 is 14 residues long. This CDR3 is CASSQVLRADTQYF. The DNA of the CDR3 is TGTGCCAGCAGCCAAGTTCTGAGGGCAGATACGCAGTATTTT.

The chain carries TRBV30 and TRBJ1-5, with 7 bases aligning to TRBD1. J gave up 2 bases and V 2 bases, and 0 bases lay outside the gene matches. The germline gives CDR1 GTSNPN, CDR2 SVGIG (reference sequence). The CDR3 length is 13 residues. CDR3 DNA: TGTGCCTGGAGTACAGGGGGCAATCAGCCCCAGCATTTT. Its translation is CAWSTGGNQPQHF.

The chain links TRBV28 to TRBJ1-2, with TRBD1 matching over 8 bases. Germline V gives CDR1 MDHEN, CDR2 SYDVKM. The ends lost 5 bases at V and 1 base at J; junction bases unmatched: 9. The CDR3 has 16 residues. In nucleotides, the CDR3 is TGTGCCAGCAGTAGGTACACAGGGGGGATTAACTATGGCTACACCTTC. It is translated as CASSRYTGGINYGYTF.

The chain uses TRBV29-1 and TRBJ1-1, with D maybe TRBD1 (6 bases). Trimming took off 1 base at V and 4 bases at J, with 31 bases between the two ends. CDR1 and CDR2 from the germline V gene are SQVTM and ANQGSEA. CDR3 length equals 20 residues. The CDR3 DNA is TGCAGCGTTGAAGTCAGAAAGGAGACAGTTAGGGGGTTTGGTGGCACTGAAGCTTTCTTT. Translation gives CSVEVRKETVRGFGGTEAFF. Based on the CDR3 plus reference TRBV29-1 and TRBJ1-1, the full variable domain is SAVISQKPSRDICQRGTSLTIQCQVDSQVTMMFWYRQQPGQSLTLIATANQGSEATYESGFVIDKFPISRPNLTFSTLTVSNMSPEDSSIYLCSVEVRKETVRGFGGTEAFFGQGTRLTVV.

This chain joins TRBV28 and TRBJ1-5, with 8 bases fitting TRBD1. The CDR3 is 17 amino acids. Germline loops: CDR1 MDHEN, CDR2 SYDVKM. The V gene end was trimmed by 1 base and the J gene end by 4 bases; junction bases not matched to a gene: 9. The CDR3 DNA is TGTGCCAGCAGTTTATCCCGACAGGGGAGAATTAATCAGCCCCAGCATTTT. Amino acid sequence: CASSLSRQGRINQPQHF.

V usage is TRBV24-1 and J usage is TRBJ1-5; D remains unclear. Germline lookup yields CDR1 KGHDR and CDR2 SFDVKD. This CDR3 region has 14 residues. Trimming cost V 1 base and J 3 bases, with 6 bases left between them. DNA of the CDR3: TGTGCCACCAGTGATTTTCAGAACAATCAGCCCCAGCATTTT. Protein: CATSDFQNNQPQHF.

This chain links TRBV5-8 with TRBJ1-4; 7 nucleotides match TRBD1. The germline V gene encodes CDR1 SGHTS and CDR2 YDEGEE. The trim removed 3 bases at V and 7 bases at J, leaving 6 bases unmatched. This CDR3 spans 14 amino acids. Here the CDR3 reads CASSSRQGGEKLFF. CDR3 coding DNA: TGTGCCAGCAGCTCCCGACAGGGCGGTGAAAAACTGTTTTTT.

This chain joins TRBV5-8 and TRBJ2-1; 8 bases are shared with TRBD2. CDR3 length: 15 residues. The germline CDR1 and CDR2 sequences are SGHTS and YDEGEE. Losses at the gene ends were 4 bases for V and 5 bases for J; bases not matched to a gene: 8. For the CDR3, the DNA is TGTGCCAGCAGCCGTGGGCTAGCGGGTAACAATGAGCAGTTCTTC. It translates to CASSRGLAGNNEQFF.

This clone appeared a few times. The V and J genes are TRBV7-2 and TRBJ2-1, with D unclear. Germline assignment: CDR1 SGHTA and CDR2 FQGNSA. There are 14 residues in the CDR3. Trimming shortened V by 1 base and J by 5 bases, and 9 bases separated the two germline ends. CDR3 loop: CASSLGPHDNEQFF. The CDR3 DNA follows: TGTGCCAGCAGCTTAGGGCCCCACGACAATGAGCAGTTCTTC.

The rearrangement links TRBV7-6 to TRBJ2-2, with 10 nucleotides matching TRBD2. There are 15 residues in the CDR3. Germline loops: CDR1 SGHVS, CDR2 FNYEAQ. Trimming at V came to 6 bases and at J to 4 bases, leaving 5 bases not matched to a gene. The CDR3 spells CASSYSGRRTGELFF. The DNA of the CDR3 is TGTGCCAGCAGTTATAGCGGGAGGCGCACCGGGGAGCTGTTTTTT.